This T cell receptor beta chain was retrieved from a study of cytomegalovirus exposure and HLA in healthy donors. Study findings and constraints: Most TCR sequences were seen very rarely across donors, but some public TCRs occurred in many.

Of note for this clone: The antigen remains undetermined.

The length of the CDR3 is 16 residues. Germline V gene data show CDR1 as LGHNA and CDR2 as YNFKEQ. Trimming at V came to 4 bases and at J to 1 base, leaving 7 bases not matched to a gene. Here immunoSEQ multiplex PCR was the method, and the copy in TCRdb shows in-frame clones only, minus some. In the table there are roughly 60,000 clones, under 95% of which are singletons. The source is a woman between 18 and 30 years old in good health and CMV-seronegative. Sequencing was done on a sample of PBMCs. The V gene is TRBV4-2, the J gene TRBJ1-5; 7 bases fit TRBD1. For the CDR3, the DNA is TGTGCCAGCAGCCCATTCACAGGGGTAAGCAATCAGCCCCAGCATTTT. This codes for CASSPFTGVSNQPQHF.